These 14 T cell receptor beta chains were sequenced from one sample in a study of blood T cell repertoires in COVID-19. The assay was immunoSEQ multiplex PCR, and TCRdb's table has in-frame clones only and misses some. The table has over 350,000 clones, roughly 85% seen once; the top ten hold almost 1.5%. The sequenced sample consisted of peripheral blood. These receptors came from a woman in her thirties with active or convalescent COVID-19.

V gene TRBV2 combines with J gene TRBJ1-2, with 9 positions matching TRBD1. V trimming: 1 base; J trimming: 4 bases; junction bases outside the gene matches: 4. The CDR3 loop spans 15 amino acids. From germline, CDR1 is SNHLY and CDR2 FYNNEI. The CDR3 region has the DNA TGTGCCAGCAGTGAAGTTACAGGGGGCCGCTATGGCTACACCTTC. Translated, it gives CASSEVTGGRYGYTF.

This chain links TRBV19 with TRBJ1-4; 7 nucleotides agree with TRBD1. The CDR3 is made up of 12 amino acids. V lost 9 bases, J lost 5 bases, and 3 bases stayed unmatched. Germline V gene data show CDR1 as LNHDA and CDR2 as SQIVND (reference sequence). The CDR3 sequence is CASRDRNEKLFF. DNA for the CDR3: TGTGCCAGCCGGGACAGAAATGAAAAACTGTTTTTT. Based on the CDR3 plus reference TRBV19 and TRBJ1-4, the full variable domain is DGGITQSPKYLFRKEGQNVTLSCEQNLNHDAMYWYRQDPGQGLRLIYYSQIVNDFQKGDIAEGYSVSREKKESFPLTVTSAQKNPTAFYLCASRDRNEKLFFGSGTQLSVL.

The chain employs TRBV19 and TRBJ1-5; D not certain. Germline CDR1 and CDR2: LNHDA and SQIVND (reference sequence). CDR3 length: 14 amino acids. The germline V and J ends were trimmed by 7 bases and 2 bases, with 12 bases remaining between them. CDR3 region: CASNGGWGNQPQHF. The CDR3, as DNA: TGTGCCAGTAACGGAGGGTGGGGCAATCAGCCCCAGCATTTT.

The chain uses TRBV3-1 (or the pseudogene TRBV3-2) and TRBJ2-2; 11 nucleotides match TRBD1. The CDR3 has 16 residues. With 5 bases clipped from V and 5 bases from J, the junction kept 7 bases outside the gene matches. Germline V gene sequence: CDR1 LGHDT, CDR2 YNNKEL (reference sequence). This chain's CDR3 is CASSGPDRGQTGELFF. For the CDR3, the DNA is TGTGCCAGCAGCGGCCCGGACAGGGGGCAGACCGGGGAGCTGTTTTTT.

CDR3 coding DNA: TGTGCCAGCAGTGGTATCGCCTACGAGCAGTACTTC. This translates into CASSGIAYEQYF. The V gene is TRBV2, the J gene TRBJ2-7; D call uncertain. The CDR3 loop spans 12 amino acids. V was pared by 4 bases and J by 2 bases, with 6 bases between. Germline values: CDR1 SNHLY, CDR2 FYNNEI.

This clone was seen just once. The V gene is TRBV12-3 or TRBV12-4, the J gene TRBJ2-7; no definite D call. Trimming stripped 6 bases from V and 2 bases from J, with 5 bases between. The CDR3 has 11 amino acids. CDR3 nucleotides: TGTGCCAGCAGCAACACCTACGAGCAGTACTTC. This encodes CASSNTYEQYF.

V is TRBV6-5 and J is TRBJ1-2; possibly TRBD1 for D (6 bases). V lost 0 bases to trimming and J lost 4 bases, with 15 bases between them. In germline, CDR1 is MNHEY, CDR2 SVGAGI. The CDR3 runs to 16 residues. The CDR3 DNA is TGTGCCAGCAGTTACTCGGGGGGGCTTGATGCCTATGGCTACACCTTC. It translates to CASSYSGGLDAYGYTF.

This clone was recorded only once. The CDR3 bases are TGTGCCAGCTCACCACCCTCGACAGGGCCAAGCTACGAGCAGTACTTC. Its translation is CASSPPSTGPSYEQYF. V is TRBV18 and J is TRBJ2-7; 7 bases fit TRBD1. After removal of 0 bases from V and 3 bases from J, the junction contained 8 bases not matched to a gene. Germline values: CDR1 KGHSH, CDR2 LQKENI. The CDR3 totals 16 residues.

This clone has just one count. The J gene is TRBJ2-2, the V gene TRBV20-1; D is unresolved. Germline CDR1 is DFQATT and CDR2 is SNEGSKA (reference sequence). The V end lost 5 bases, the J end lost 6 bases, and 7 bases lay between the germline ends. This CDR3 has 11 residues. The CDR3: CSAPAAGELFF. CDR3 in DNA: TGCAGTGCTCCTGCGGCCGGGGAGCTGTTTTTT.

The rearrangement uses TRBV2 and TRBJ1-4, with a weak D call TRBD1 (6 bases). Germline CDR1 and CDR2: SNHLY and FYNNEI. Trimming removed 4 bases from V and 7 bases from J, with 16 bases in between. This CDR3 is built from 15 residues. The CDR3 bases are TGTGCCAGCAGTGTCGCGGGGGCGCGAGGTGAAAAACTGTTTTTT. Protein sequence: CASSVAGARGEKLFF.

The V and J genes are TRBV25-1 and TRBJ1-2; D is unclear. V was shortened by 4 bases and J by 1 base, with 7 bases between the two germline ends. Germline V gives CDR1 MGHDK, CDR2 SYGVNS. The CDR3 length is 13 residues. In nucleotides, the CDR3 is TGTGCCAGCAGTGTCACTAGTAACTATGGCTACACCTTC. It encodes CASSVTSNYGYTF.

The chain links TRBV5-1 to TRBJ2-3; 14 bases align to TRBD2. CDR1 and CDR2 from the germline V gene are SGHRS and YFSETQ. V lost 4 bases to trimming and J lost 4 bases; unmatched junction nucleotides: 5. The CDR3 has 16 amino acids. The DNA of the CDR3 is TGCGCCAGCAGCGAGGGACTAGCGGGAGTCGCAGATACGCAGTATTTT. This translates into CASSEGLAGVADTQYF.

The V and J genes are TRBV15 and TRBJ1-1; weak D call: TRBD1 (5 bases). Trimming took 0 bases from V and 4 from J, leaving 9 bases between them. This CDR3 is 14 amino acids long. Germline V CDR1 and CDR2: LNHNV, YYDKDF (reference sequence). The CDR3 bases are TGTGCCACCAGCAGAGATCGGGGGGGCACTGAAGCTTTCTTT. This translates into CATSRDRGGTEAFF.

The CDR3 loop reads CSVRQTETQYF. CDR3 DNA sequence: TGCAGCGTAAGACAGACAGAGACCCAGTACTTC. The chain employs TRBV29-1 and TRBJ2-5, with D possibly TRBD1 on 5 matching bases. This CDR3 is built from 11 residues. Per the germline V gene, CDR1 is SQVTM and CDR2 is ANQGSEA. Trimming took off 6 bases at V and 4 bases at J, with 9 bases between the two ends.